This T cell receptor (beta chain) was obtained from a study of blood T cell repertoires in COVID-19. Study details: T cells, B-cell-depleted T cells, or PBMCs supplied cDNA or gDNA.

The CDR3 spans 14 residues. V lost 6 bases and J lost 7; bases outside the gene matches: 8. CDR1 is MNHEY and CDR2 is SVGAGI in the germline V gene. Here immunoSEQ multiplex PCR was the method, and the copy in TCRdb shows in-frame clones only, minus some. The sample consists of about 120,000 clones, less than 90% of them appearing once. The clonotype comes from a young man with acute or convalescent COVID-19. The chain has TRBV6-5 and TRBJ2-7; TRBD1 agrees at 11 bases. The source material was peripheral blood. The CDR3 sequence: CASSRSGTGGEQYF. CDR3 nucleotide sequence: TGTGCCAGCAGCCGCTCCGGGACAGGGGGGGAGCAGTACTTC.